The source of this T cell receptor beta chain is a study of shared clonotypes between healthy human individuals. This CDR3 comprises 14 residues. Genomic DNA (from each subset) was split evenly across several immunoSEQ plates. Assay used: immunoSEQ multiplex PCR; TCRdb lists only in-frame clones, some missing. In the table there are approximately 620,000 clones, about 96% of which are singletons. Source material: naive CD4+ T cells sorted from blood. Subset of the sample: CD45RA+ positively selected. This chain links TRBV21-1 with TRBJ2-7; TRBD1, as called in the table, went unchecked against the DNA. TRBV21-1 represents a pseudogene. This clonotype originated in a woman between 25 and 40 years old in good health. The CDR3 DNA follows: TGTGCCAGCATCTCGAGGACAGGCTCCTACGAGCAGTACTTC. The encoded protein is CASISRTGSYEQYF.